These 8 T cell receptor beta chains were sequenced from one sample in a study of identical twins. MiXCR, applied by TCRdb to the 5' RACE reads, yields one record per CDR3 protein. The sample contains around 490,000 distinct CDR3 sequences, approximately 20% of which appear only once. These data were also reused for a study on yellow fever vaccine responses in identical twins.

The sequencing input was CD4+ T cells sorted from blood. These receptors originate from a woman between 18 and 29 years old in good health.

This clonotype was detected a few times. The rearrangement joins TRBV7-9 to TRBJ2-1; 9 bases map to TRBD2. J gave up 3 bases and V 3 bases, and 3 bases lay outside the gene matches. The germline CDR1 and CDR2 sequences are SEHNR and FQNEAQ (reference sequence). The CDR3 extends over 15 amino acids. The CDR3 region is CASSLKREVYNEQFF. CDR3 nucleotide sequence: TGTGCCAGCAGCTTGAAGCGGGAGGTCTACAATGAGCAGTTCTTC. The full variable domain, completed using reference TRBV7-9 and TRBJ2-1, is DTGVSQNPRHKITKRGQNVTFRCDPISEHNRLYWYRQTLGQGPEFLTYFQNEAQLEKSRLLSDRFSAERPKGSFSTLEIQRTEQGDSAMYLCASSLKREVYNEQFFGPGTRLTVL.

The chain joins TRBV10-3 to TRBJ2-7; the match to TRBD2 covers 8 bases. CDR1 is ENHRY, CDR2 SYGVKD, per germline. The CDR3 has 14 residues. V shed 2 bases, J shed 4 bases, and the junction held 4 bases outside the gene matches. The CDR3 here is CAISEPQRGYEQYF. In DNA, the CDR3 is TGTGCCATCAGTGAGCCTCAGCGGGGGTACGAGCAGTACTTC.

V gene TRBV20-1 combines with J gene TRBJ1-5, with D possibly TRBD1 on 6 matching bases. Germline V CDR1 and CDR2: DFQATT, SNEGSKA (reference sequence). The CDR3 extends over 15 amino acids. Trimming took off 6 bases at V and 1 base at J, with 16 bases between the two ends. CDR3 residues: CSARPGELSNQPQHF. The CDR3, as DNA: TGCAGTGCACGGCCAGGGGAGTTAAGCAATCAGCCCCAGCATTTT.

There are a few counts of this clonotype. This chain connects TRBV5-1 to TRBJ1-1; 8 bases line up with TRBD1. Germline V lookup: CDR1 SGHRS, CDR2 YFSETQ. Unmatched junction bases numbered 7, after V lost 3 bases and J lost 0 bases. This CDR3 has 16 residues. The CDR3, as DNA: TGCGCCAGCAGCTCGGGGGGGACAGGACTGAACACTGAAGCTTTCTTT. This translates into CASSSGGTGLNTEAFF.

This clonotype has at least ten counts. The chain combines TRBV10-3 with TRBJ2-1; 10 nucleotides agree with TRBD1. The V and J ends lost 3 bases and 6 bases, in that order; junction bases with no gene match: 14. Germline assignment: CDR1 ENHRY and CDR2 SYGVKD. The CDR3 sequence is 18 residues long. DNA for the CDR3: TGTGCCATCAGTGAAACATCGCCGGGACAGGGGACGGCCAATGAGCAGTTCTTC. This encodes CAISETSPGQGTANEQFF.

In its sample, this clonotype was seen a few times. The CDR3, as DNA: TGCGCCAGCAGCCAACAGGAGGAGCCTAACTATGGCTACACCTTC. Translating it yields CASSQQEEPNYGYTF. This chain uses TRBV5-1 with TRBJ1-2; weak D call: TRBD1 (5 bases). In germline, CDR1 is SGHRS, CDR2 YFSETQ. Trimming pared 4 bases from V and 0 bases from J, leaving 13 bases between. This CDR3 is 15 amino acids long.

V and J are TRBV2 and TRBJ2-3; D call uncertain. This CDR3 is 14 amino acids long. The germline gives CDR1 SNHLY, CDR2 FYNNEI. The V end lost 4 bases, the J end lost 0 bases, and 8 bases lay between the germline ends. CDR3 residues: CASSVRRSTDTQYF. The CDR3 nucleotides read TGTGCCAGCAGTGTCAGGCGGAGCACAGATACGCAGTATTTT.

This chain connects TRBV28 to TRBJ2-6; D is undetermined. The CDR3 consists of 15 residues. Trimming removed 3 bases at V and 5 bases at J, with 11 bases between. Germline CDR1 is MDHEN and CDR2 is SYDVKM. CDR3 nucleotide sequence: TGTGCCAGCAGTTTTGTCACCCTGAGGGCCAACGTCCTGACTTTC. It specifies CASSFVTLRANVLTF.